A selection of T cell receptor beta chains follows, all from one sample in a study of blood T cell repertoires in COVID-19. Assay used: immunoSEQ multiplex PCR; TCRdb lists only in-frame clones, some missing. This sample has about 300,000 clones, with around 86% found just once. The sample taken for sequencing was peripheral blood. Source of these receptors: a man aged 65 to 85 with acute or convalescent COVID-19. Both conserved end residues are part of each CDR3. The D gene is left open where the match is weak. The size entry is marked missing in some rows and otherwise reads once, few, many or a size class.

J	D	size	V	DNA	CDR3
TRBJ2-5	TRBD2	-	TRBV29-1	TGCAGCGTTGAAAATAGCGGGGTGACCCAGTACTTC	CSVENSGVTQYF
TRBJ2-3	TRBD2	-	TRBV24-1	TGTGCCACCAGTGAATTGGGACTAGCGGGAGCTAGCACAGATACGCAGTATTTT	CATSELGLAGASTDTQYF
TRBJ1-4	-	-	TRBV28	TGTGCCAGCAAGGGGGTACGGGTAGGGAATGAAAAACTGTTTTTT	CASKGVRVGNEKLFF
TRBJ2-5	TRBD2	-	TRBV5-1	TGCGCCAGCAGCGCTAGCGGGAGAGGTGAGACCCAGTACTTC	CASSASGRGETQYF
TRBJ2-3	-	once	TRBV11-2	TGTGCCAGCAGCTTAAGATTACGGAGCACCGCTAGCACAGATACGCAGTATTTT	CASSLRLRSTASTDTQYF
TRBJ2-3	-	-	TRBV19	TGTGCCAGTAGTATAAACGGGGGGCGCACAGATACGCAGTATTTT	CASSINGGRTDTQYF
TRBJ1-3	-	once	TRBV3-1/TRBV3-2	TGTGCCAGCAGCCAAGATTCGACTGCCCTCTCTGGAAACACCATATATTTT	CASSQDSTALSGNTIYF
TRBJ2-7	TRBD1	-	TRBV10-3	TGTGCCATCAGTGGACAGGGTTCCGAGCAGTACTTC	CAISGQGSEQYF
TRBJ2-2	TRBD2	once	TRBV4-2	TGTGCCAGCAGCCAAGATGGGGCGGGAGCCGGGGAGCTGTTTTTT	CASSQDGAGAGELFF
TRBJ2-5	TRBD2	-	TRBV19	TGTGCCAGTCGGGGGGGACAAGAGACCCAGTACTTC	CASRGGQETQYF
TRBJ2-1	TRBD1	-	TRBV28	TGTGCCAGCAGTTCCCCCACAGGGGCCCCCAATGAGCAGTTCTTC	CASSSPTGAPNEQFF
TRBJ2-7	-	-	TRBV6-6	TGTGCCAGCAGTCAGGACACCTACGAGCAGTACTTC	CASSQDTYEQYF
TRBJ2-2	TRBD1	-	TRBV27	TGTGCCAGCAGTTTACCGGGACAGGGGAGCGGGGAGCTGTTTTTT	CASSLPGQGSGELFF
TRBJ1-6	-	-	TRBV7-9	TGTGCCAGCAGCGATAACGTCATGGCGGACAGTGGAAATAATCCCCTCCACTTT	CASSDNVMADSGNNPLHF
TRBJ2-5	TRBD1	-	TRBV5-1	TGCGCCAGCAGCTTTTTTGGACAGGGTCTTCCGACCCAGTACTTC	CASSFFGQGLPTQYF
TRBJ2-7	-	-	TRBV5-1	TGCGCCAGCAGGTACGGCAGGGGTCACTACGAGCAGTACTTC	CASRYGRGHYEQYF
TRBJ2-5	-	-	TRBV7-3	TGTGCCAGCAGCTTGGGCGGGGAAGAGACCCAGTACTTC	CASSLGGEETQYF
TRBJ2-7	TRBD2	-	TRBV20-1	TGCAGTGCTAGTACCCTAGCGGGAGGGCCGAGGGAGCAGTACTTC	CSASTLAGGPREQYF
TRBJ2-5	-	-	TRBV5-6	TGTGCCAGCAGCCCCGGACAAATACAAGAGACCCAGTACTTC	CASSPGQIQETQYF
TRBJ2-3	TRBD2	-	TRBV9	TGTGCCAGCAGCCCCCAGGGACTAGCGGGGACAGATACGCAGTATTTT	CASSPQGLAGTDTQYF
TRBJ1-1	-	-	TRBV18	TGTGCCAGCTCACCACAAAATACAGGGTGGTATCACACTGAAGCTTTCTTT	CASSPQNTGWYHTEAFF
TRBJ2-7	TRBD1	-	TRBV19	TGTGCCAGTCGGGCCCGGCAGGGGGTGCGCGAGCAGTACTTC	CASRARQGVREQYF
TRBJ2-2	TRBD1	-	TRBV19	TGTGCCAGTAGTACTCCGGGACAGGGGAGCGGGGAGCTGTTTTTT	CASSTPGQGSGELFF
TRBJ1-3	TRBD1	-	TRBV6-5	TGTGCCAGCAGTACGGGACAGTCTGGAAACACCATATATTTT	CASSTGQSGNTIYF
TRBJ2-1	TRBD2	-	TRBV6-5	TGTGCCAGCGGAGCGGGAGCCGTAGATGAGCAGTTCTTC	CASGAGAVDEQFF
TRBJ1-1	TRBD1	few	TRBV5-1	TGCGCCAGCAGCTTGGCCCCGACAGGGCCTGAAGCTTTCTTT	CASSLAPTGPEAFF
TRBJ2-7	-	once	TRBV7-2	TGTGCCAGCAGCTTAGAACAGCCGGGGTTCTACGAGCAGTACTTC	CASSLEQPGFYEQYF
TRBJ2-7	TRBD2	-	TRBV2	TGTGCCAGCAGGGGAGGGACTAGCGGCGAGCAGTACTTC	CASRGGTSGEQYF
TRBJ2-3	TRBD2	-	TRBV7-2	TGTGCCAGCAGCTCCTGGACTAGCGGGTTAGGGTTCACAGATACGCAGTATTTT	CASSSWTSGLGFTDTQYF
TRBJ1-6	TRBD1	-	TRBV30	TGTGCCTGGAGCCCCGGGACAGGGGGCTTCTATAATTCACCCCTCCACTTT	CAWSPGTGGFYNSPLHF
TRBJ1-1	-	-	TRBV6-5	TGTGCCAGCAGTTACTCAGAGTCCGGGACTAAAGCTTTCTTT	CASSYSESGTKAFF
TRBJ1-5	-	-	TRBV9	TGTGCCAGCAGCGCTTCTGGACAGAACAATCAGCCCCAGCATTTT	CASSASGQNNQPQHF
TRBJ1-1	TRBD1	-	TRBV29-1	TGCAGCGTTGAGCGGGACAGGGATTACGCTGAAGCTTTCTTT	CSVERDRDYAEAFF
TRBJ2-3	-	-	TRBV9	TGTGCCAGCAGCGCACGTCGGGGTTCCACAGATACGCAGTATTTT	CASSARRGSTDTQYF
TRBJ2-5	-	-	TRBV29-1	TGCAGCTCCGCGGGGCTGGACCAAGAGACCCAGTACTTC	CSSAGLDQETQYF
TRBJ2-1	-	-	TRBV6-5	TGTGCCAGCAGTCCCGACTGGAGCTCCTACAATGAGCAGTTCTTC	CASSPDWSSYNEQFF
TRBJ2-1	-	-	TRBV7-9	TGTGCCGAGTATAGCGCGCGCTCCTACAATGAGCAGTTCTTC	CAEYSARSYNEQFF
TRBJ2-1	TRBD1	-	TRBV5-1	TGCGCCAGCAGCTTGGGGACAGGGGAGGGTGAGCAGTTCTTC	CASSLGTGEGEQFF
TRBJ2-5	TRBD1	-	TRBV5-1	TGCGCCAGCAGCTTGGAATCAGGGGGCCTCGGTGGGACCCAGTACTTC	CASSLESGGLGGTQYF
TRBJ2-7	TRBD1	-	TRBV5-4	TGTGCCAGCAGCTGGAACAGGGGGGCCTACGAGCAGTACTTC	CASSWNRGAYEQYF
TRBJ1-1	-	-	TRBV27	TGTGCCAGCAGTTGGGCAGGGAACACTGAAGCTTTCTTT	CASSWAGNTEAFF
TRBJ2-5	-	-	TRBV4-2	TGTGCCAGCAGCCAAGATCTCCGACGGAGGGCCGGGGAGACCCAGTACTTC	CASSQDLRRRAGETQYF
TRBJ2-1	-	-	TRBV6-5	TGTGCCAGCAGGGGGGGAGGATTGACCGCCCGGCAGTTCTTC	CASRGGGLTARQFF
TRBJ2-2	TRBD1	few	TRBV6-5	TGTGCCAGCAACTCAGGGGGCGAGTCCGGGGAGCTGTTTTTT	CASNSGGESGELFF
TRBJ1-3	TRBD1	-	TRBV4-2	TGTGCCAGCAGCCAACCACAGGGGGCTCTCGGAAACACCATATATTTT	CASSQPQGALGNTIYF
TRBJ2-1	-	-	TRBV18	TGTGCCAGCTCGGCGGGACTGGGCGATGAGCAGTTCTTC	CASSAGLGDEQFF
TRBJ1-1	-	-	TRBV10-1	TGCGCCACCCTAGACAGGAACACTGAAGCTTTCTTT	CATLDRNTEAFF
TRBJ1-6	TRBD1	once	TRBV5-4	TGTGCCAGCAGCTGGACAGGTTCGGATTCACCCCTCCACTTT	CASSWTGSDSPLHF
TRBJ1-4	-	-	TRBV24-1	TGTGCCACCAGTGATCCGACAGCGTCTAATGAAAAACTGTTTTTT	CATSDPTASNEKLFF
TRBJ2-5	TRBD2	once	TRBV5-1	TGCGCCAGCAGCTCTACCGGGACTAGAGAAGAGACCCAGTACTTC	CASSSTGTREETQYF
TRBJ2-2	TRBD2	-	TRBV6-5	TGTGCCAGCAGTCCCCGGGGGGGCGACACCGGGGAGCTGTTTTTT	CASSPRGGDTGELFF
TRBJ2-1	-	-	TRBV9	TGTGCCAGCAGCGTTAACCCGGGGTACAATGAGCAGTTCTTC	CASSVNPGYNEQFF
TRBJ1-1	-	-	TRBV7-9	TGTGCCAGCAGTCAACAGGGAGAAGCTTTCTTT	CASSQQGEAFF
TRBJ1-4	TRBD1	-	TRBV19	TGTGCCAGTAGTCAAGACAGGGTCGAAAAACTGTTTTTT	CASSQDRVEKLFF
TRBJ1-5	TRBD1	-	TRBV19	TGTGCCAGTAGTACTGTACCGGGACAGGGATTGAGTAGCAATCAGCCCCAGCATTTT	CASSTVPGQGLSSNQPQHF
TRBJ1-1	-	-	TRBV10-3	TGTGCCATCAGAGAGGACAGGAACACTGAAGCTTTCTTT	CAIREDRNTEAFF